A selection of T cell receptor beta chains follows, all from one sample in a study of CD8 T cell repertoires and HIV-1 epitope variants. Produced via immunoSEQ multiplex PCR; TCRdb's table is partial and in-frame only. This table holds approximately 5,300 clones, about 63% found once. For these TCRs, the target antigens are not known. The sample taken for sequencing was cultured CD8+ T cells derived from PBMCs. Every receptor here comes from a male donor with HIV. Both conserved end residues are part of each CDR3. The order of the fields is V gene, D gene, J gene, clone size, CDR3 DNA, CDR3 protein. D genes are given only for firm matches. A clone size is listed for some rows: how often the clone was seen (once, few, many), or a class if it is expanded.

V: TRBV5-6
D: TRBD1
J: TRBJ1-2
size: few
DNA: TGTGCCAGCAGCTTGGGCGGGACAGGGGGAACCTACACCTTC
CDR3: CASSLGGTGGTYTF

V: TRBV27
D: TRBD1
J: TRBJ2-7
size: NA
DNA: TGTGCCAGCAGTCTGGGGACAGGACCTTTGGAGCAGTACTTC
CDR3: CASSLGTGPLEQYF

V: TRBV6-1
D: NA
J: TRBJ2-7
size: once
DNA: TGTGCCAGCAGTGAACAGGGGCCCCCCTACGAGCAGTACTTC
CDR3: CASSEQGPPYEQYF

V: TRBV2
D: NA
J: TRBJ2-1
size: NA
DNA: TGTGCCAGCAGTGAAGACAATGAGCAGTTCTTC
CDR3: CASSEDNEQFF

V: TRBV7-9
D: NA
J: TRBJ1-4
size: NA
DNA: TGTGCCAGCAGCTTATCCGCGGATAATGAAAAACTGTTTTTT
CDR3: CASSLSADNEKLFF

V: TRBV19
D: TRBD1
J: TRBJ2-4
size: NA
DNA: TGTGCCAGTAGTGTCGGGACAGGGGGCGCAGGAAACATTCAGTACTTC
CDR3: CASSVGTGGAGNIQYF

V: TRBV21-1
D: NA
J: TRBJ2-7
size: once
DNA: TGTGCCAGCAGCAAAGTCGGATCCCGGGACTCCTACGAGCAGTACTTC
CDR3: CASSKVGSRDSYEQYF

V: TRBV28
D: NA
J: TRBJ1-1
size: NA
DNA: TGTGCCAGCAGTTTGGACACTGAAGCTTTCTTT
CDR3: CASSLDTEAFF

V: TRBV7-9
D: NA
J: TRBJ2-7
size: large
DNA: TGTGCCAGCAGCTTACGAGCGGGCGAGCAGTACTTC
CDR3: CASSLRAGEQYF

V: TRBV7-2
D: NA
J: TRBJ2-5
size: once
DNA: TGTGCCAGCAGCTTAGTCGGCTGGGGTGGCCAAGAGACCCAGTACTTC
CDR3: CASSLVGWGGQETQYF

V: TRBV7-3
D: TRBD1
J: TRBJ2-1
size: NA
DNA: TGTGCCAGCAGCTCCCTGCCGGGACAGGGCTCCTACAATGAGCAGTTCTTC
CDR3: CASSSLPGQGSYNEQFF

V: TRBV19
D: TRBD1
J: TRBJ1-5
size: NA
DNA: TGTGCCAGTAGTCCCGACAGGGGTAGTCAGCCCCAGCATTTT
CDR3: CASSPDRGSQPQHF

V: TRBV19
D: NA
J: TRBJ2-6
size: once
DNA: TGTGCCAGTAGTGTTACGGGCTCTGGGGCCAACGTCCTGACTTTC
CDR3: CASSVTGSGANVLTF

V: TRBV19
D: NA
J: TRBJ1-2
size: few
DNA: TGTGCCAGTAGTATCGGGGGGTTCTATGGCTACACCTTC
CDR3: CASSIGGFYGYTF

V: TRBV7-9
D: NA
J: TRBJ2-3
size: NA
DNA: TGTGCCAGCAGCTTAGTTGAGCAGCGCACAGATACGCAGTATTTT
CDR3: CASSLVEQRTDTQYF

V: TRBV11-2
D: NA
J: TRBJ1-5
size: medium-sized
DNA: TGTGCCAGCAGCAGGGACCAGGAGGGTCAGCCCCAGCATTTT
CDR3: CASSRDQEGQPQHF

V: TRBV27
D: NA
J: TRBJ2-7
size: NA
DNA: TGTGCCAGCAGTCCCGGAGCCTACGAGCAGTACTTC
CDR3: CASSPGAYEQYF

V: TRBV4-3
D: NA
J: TRBJ2-7
size: few
DNA: TGCGCCAGCAGCCAAGATCGGGGGACTCCCTACGAGCAGTACTTC
CDR3: CASSQDRGTPYEQYF

V: TRBV6-5
D: TRBD2
J: TRBJ2-3
size: NA
DNA: TGTGCCAGCCCGAGCGGGGAGGCCTACACAGATACGCAGTATTTT
CDR3: CASPSGEAYTDTQYF

V: TRBV6-5
D: NA
J: TRBJ2-5
size: NA
DNA: TGTGCCAGCAGTTACCGCCCAACTAGTAGGGAGACCCAGTACTTC
CDR3: CASSYRPTSRETQYF

V: TRBV6-9
D: NA
J: TRBJ1-1
size: NA
DNA: TGTGCCAGCAGTTACTTGGATATGAACACTGAAGCTTTCTTT
CDR3: CASSYLDMNTEAFF

V: TRBV27
D: NA
J: TRBJ2-7
size: NA
DNA: TGTGCCAGCAGCCCGGCAACATACGAGCAGTACTTC
CDR3: CASSPATYEQYF

V: TRBV7-9
D: TRBD1
J: TRBJ1-1
size: few
DNA: TGTGCCAGCAGCCTATCAGGGGGTAGCTATGAAGCTTTCTTT
CDR3: CASSLSGGSYEAFF

V: TRBV6-6
D: NA
J: TRBJ1-2
size: NA
DNA: TGTGCCAGCAGTTACTCGATCCTGAGACAGTATGGCTACACCTTC
CDR3: CASSYSILRQYGYTF

V: TRBV28
D: TRBD1
J: TRBJ2-7
size: NA
DNA: TGTGCCAGCAGTTTAGTGGGGGGACAGGGGAGCGAGCAGTACTTC
CDR3: CASSLVGGQGSEQYF

V: TRBV14
D: NA
J: TRBJ2-3
size: NA
DNA: TGTGCCAGCAGCCCACAGGCTGCTCCCACAGATACGCAGTATTTT
CDR3: CASSPQAAPTDTQYF

V: TRBV4-2
D: NA
J: TRBJ1-4
size: few
DNA: TGTGCCAGCAGCCAAGGATCACAGGAGGAACTGTTTTTT
CDR3: CASSQGSQEELFF

V: TRBV10-1
D: NA
J: TRBJ1-4
size: NA
DNA: TGCGCCAGCAGTGAATCGGGGGGCGGAAAACTGTTTTTT
CDR3: CASSESGGGKLFF

V: TRBV7-9
D: TRBD1
J: TRBJ2-7
size: NA
DNA: TGTGCCAGCAGCGAGACAGGGGAGGTCTACGAGCAGTACTTC
CDR3: CASSETGEVYEQYF

V: TRBV27
D: NA
J: TRBJ2-3
size: NA
DNA: TGTGCCAGCAGTTTATTCTTCAGGGCAGGTACGCAGTATTTT
CDR3: CASSLFFRAGTQYF

V: TRBV30
D: NA
J: TRBJ2-5
size: NA
DNA: TGTGCCTGGATCGGGGGTATGACGGAGACCCAGTACTTC
CDR3: CAWIGGMTETQYF

V: TRBV28
D: NA
J: TRBJ2-7
size: few
DNA: TGTGCCAGCGCCCCGGGTAGGGTGGTCCCCGAGCAGTACTTC
CDR3: CASAPGRVVPEQYF

V: TRBV10-3
D: TRBD1
J: TRBJ2-5
size: NA
DNA: TGTGCCATCAGTGAGGGGAATCGGACAGGGATTCCGGGAGAGACCCAGTACTTC
CDR3: CAISEGNRTGIPGETQYF

V: TRBV10-3
D: TRBD1
J: TRBJ2-7
size: once
DNA: TGTGCCATCAATTCCGGACAGGGCTACGAGCAGTACTTC
CDR3: CAINSGQGYEQYF

V: TRBV7-6
D: NA
J: TRBJ2-5
size: NA
DNA: TGTGCCAGCAGCTTGACAGCCTTCCAAGAGACCCAGTACTTC
CDR3: CASSLTAFQETQYF

V: TRBV2
D: TRBD2
J: TRBJ2-1
size: few
DNA: TGTGCCAGCAATCCTCTGACTAGCGGGGAGTGGAATGAGCAGTTCTTC
CDR3: CASNPLTSGEWNEQFF

V: TRBV5-8
D: NA
J: TRBJ1-2
size: few
DNA: TGTGCCAGCAGCCCTTGGCCGGTAGAATTGGACTATGGCTACACCTTC
CDR3: CASSPWPVELDYGYTF

V: TRBV15
D: TRBD2
J: TRBJ2-7
size: NA
DNA: TGTGCCACCAGCAGAGCAACCTTAGCGGGGGACTCCTACGAGCAGTACTTC
CDR3: CATSRATLAGDSYEQYF

V: TRBV2
D: NA
J: TRBJ2-7
size: NA
DNA: TGTGCCAGCAGTGAAGCGCTAGAGCAGTACTTC
CDR3: CASSEALEQYF

V: TRBV4-2
D: NA
J: TRBJ2-7
size: few
DNA: TGTGCCAGCAGCCAAGTGCCGGGAGAGCAGTACTTC
CDR3: CASSQVPGEQYF

V: TRBV6-5
D: NA
J: TRBJ2-7
size: once
DNA: TGTGCCAGCACTGCGGGATTGACTGCTGAATACGAGCAGTACTTC
CDR3: CASTAGLTAEYEQYF

V: TRBV4-2
D: NA
J: TRBJ1-1
size: medium-sized
DNA: TGTGCCAGCAGCCAAGTGAACACTGAAGCTTTCTTT
CDR3: CASSQVNTEAFF

V: TRBV9
D: NA
J: TRBJ2-1
size: NA
DNA: TGTGCCAGCAGCGTAGGGTCAGCCAATGAGCAGTTCTTC
CDR3: CASSVGSANEQFF

V: TRBV7-8
D: NA
J: TRBJ2-7
size: NA
DNA: TGTGCCAGCAGCTTTAACCCTTCCTACGAGCAGTACTTC
CDR3: CASSFNPSYEQYF

V: TRBV27
D: TRBD1
J: TRBJ2-7
size: NA
DNA: TGTGCCAGCAGTCTGGGACAGGGACGGAACGAGCAGTACTTC
CDR3: CASSLGQGRNEQYF

V: TRBV11-2
D: NA
J: TRBJ2-3
size: NA
DNA: TGTGCCAGCAGCTTAGGAGATACGCAGTATTTT
CDR3: CASSLGDTQYF

V: TRBV5-6
D: NA
J: TRBJ1-4
size: NA
DNA: TGTGCCAGCAGCCGAGGGGGTTCTAATGAAAAACTGTTTTTT
CDR3: CASSRGGSNEKLFF

V: TRBV11-2
D: NA
J: TRBJ2-7
size: NA
DNA: TGTGCCAGCAGCTTAGTAAGCGTACACTCCTACGAGCAGTACTTC
CDR3: CASSLVSVHSYEQYF

V: TRBV27
D: NA
J: TRBJ2-2
size: NA
DNA: TGTGCCAGCAGATCCCGCTTCCGGAGTCAGAACACCGGGGAGCTGTTTTTT
CDR3: CASRSRFRSQNTGELFF

V: TRBV11-2
D: NA
J: TRBJ2-7
size: NA
DNA: TGTGCCAGCACCCCGTTTGGCAGGGGATCTTACGAGCAGTACTTC
CDR3: CASTPFGRGSYEQYF

V: TRBV7-8
D: TRBD2
J: TRBJ2-5
size: NA
DNA: TGTGCCAGCACCAGGACTAGCGGGGTTCGAGAGACCCAGTACTTC
CDR3: CASTRTSGVRETQYF

V: TRBV30
D: NA
J: TRBJ2-7
size: NA
DNA: TGTGCCTGGACTAGGGAATACGAGCAGTACTTC
CDR3: CAWTREYEQYF

V: TRBV28
D: NA
J: TRBJ2-2
size: NA
DNA: TGTGCCAGCAGTTTAGGAGGGGAGGACACCGGGGAGCTGTTTTTT
CDR3: CASSLGGEDTGELFF

V: TRBV21-1
D: NA
J: TRBJ2-4
size: NA
DNA: TGTGCCAGCAGCAGACCCGGGCCCCTCAAAAACATTCAGTACTTC
CDR3: CASSRPGPLKNIQYF

V: TRBV28
D: TRBD1
J: TRBJ1-4
size: NA
DNA: TGTGCCAGCAGAAATTCAGGGGGCTTAAGTGAAAAACTGTTTTTT
CDR3: CASRNSGGLSEKLFF

V: TRBV19
D: TRBD2
J: TRBJ2-1
size: NA
DNA: TGTGCCAGTGCAGCGGGGGTTATATACAATGAGCAGTTCTTC
CDR3: CASAAGVIYNEQFF

V: TRBV10-3
D: TRBD2
J: TRBJ2-3
size: NA
DNA: TGTGCCATCAGTGAGACGATCCTTGGCGGGGGGGCGGCAGATACGCAGTATTTT
CDR3: CAISETILGGGAADTQYF

V: TRBV7-8
D: TRBD1
J: TRBJ2-1
size: few
DNA: TGTGCCAGCAGCCCTGACAGGGGCCCCTACAATGAGCAGTTCTTC
CDR3: CASSPDRGPYNEQFF

V: TRBV2
D: TRBD1
J: TRBJ2-7
size: NA
DNA: TGTGCCAGCAGTGAAGGGACAGGGACCTACGAGCAGTACTTC
CDR3: CASSEGTGTYEQYF

V: TRBV28
D: NA
J: TRBJ1-2
size: large
DNA: TGTGCCAGCAGTATACGCCCGACAGATTTCGACTATGGCTACACCTTC
CDR3: CASSIRPTDFDYGYTF